Below, 27 T cell receptor beta chains from the same sample are listed, as sequenced in a study of T cell changes during pregnancy in multiple sclerosis (dated by TCRdb to the late 2010s). Libraries were made using the immunoSEQ multiplex PCR assay. Sourced from immuneACCESS, this table was stored by TCRdb with only in-frame sequences that have V and J called. A share of the clones is absent; for the studies checked, an unresolved V gene accounts for under half, and the remainder has no known explanation. Recorded for this sample are over 45,000 clones; 90% of them occurred a single time. The ten largest clones represent 2.2% of the sample. The specimen was peripheral blood, collected in the first trimester of pregnancy. The receptors derive from a female donor in good health, enrolled as a control in a pregnancy study.

The CDR3 nucleotides are TGTGCCAGCTCCCTCGCCTCAGGGGGAGTGGGTGGCTACACCTTC. This translates into CASSLASGGVGGYTF. This chain links TRBV18 with TRBJ1-2; 7 bases align to TRBD1. Germline V gene sequence: CDR1 KGHSH, CDR2 LQKENI. The CDR3 sequence is 15 residues long. V trimming: 6 bases; J trimming: 7 bases; junction bases outside the gene matches: 14.

The chain joins TRBV27 to TRBJ2-3; D perhaps matches TRBD2 (7 bases). V lost 7 bases to trimming and J lost 4 bases, with 15 bases between them. CDR3 length equals 14 residues. CDR1 is MNHEY, CDR2 SMNVEV, per germline (reference sequence). The CDR3 bases are TGTGCCAGCAACAGGGCGGGAGTGGCAGATACGCAGTATTTT. Amino acid sequence: CASNRAGVADTQYF.

V and J are TRBV2 and TRBJ1-1; no reliable D call. Germline assignment: CDR1 SNHLY and CDR2 FYNNEI. Trimming removed 8 bases at V and 0 bases at J, with 16 bases between. CDR3 size: 15 residues. The CDR3 region has the DNA TGTGCCAGCCCCGTTTCAGGCGGGATGAACACTGAAGCTTTCTTT. Protein: CASPVSGGMNTEAFF.

The gene calls are TRBV7-2 and TRBJ2-3; TRBD2 aligns across 8 bases. Per the germline V gene, CDR1 is SGHTA and CDR2 is FQGNSA. The length of the CDR3 is 15 residues. V lost 8 bases, J lost 3 bases, and 10 bases stayed unmatched. The CDR3 reads CASFGVAGRTDTQYF. The CDR3 DNA follows: TGTGCCAGCTTCGGGGTAGCGGGACGGACAGATACGCAGTATTTT. The variable domain in full, with the rest retrieved from reference TRBV7-2 and TRBJ2-3, is GAGVSQSPSNKVTEKGKDVELRCDPISGHTALYWYRQSLGQGLEFLIYFQGNSAPDKSGLPSDRFSAERTGGSVSTLTIQRTQQEDSAVYLCASFGVAGRTDTQYFGPGTRLTVL.

V is TRBV10-2 and J is TRBJ1-3; D is perhaps TRBD1 (6 bases). Trimming left V 7 bases short and J 4 bases short, with 20 bases between. Germline values: CDR1 WSHSY, CDR2 SAAADI. The CDR3 is made up of 16 amino acids. CDR3 bases: TGCGCCAGCATGGGGAGACAGGCCGCGTGGGGAAACACCATATATTTT. Protein: CASMGRQAAWGNTIYF.

This chain uses TRBV19 with TRBJ2-2, with 10 bases that match TRBD2. The germline gives CDR1 LNHDA, CDR2 SQIVND (reference sequence). This CDR3 is 17 amino acids long. J was trimmed by 1 base and V by 6 bases; bases with no gene match: 8. CDR3 sequence (DNA): TGTGCCAGTAGCAACCCCCCTAGCGGGGGGAACACCGGGGAGCTGTTTTTT. Protein sequence: CASSNPPSGGNTGELFF.

In this sample, this clone turned up many times. The V gene is TRBV19, the J gene TRBJ1-1; D gene unclear. The CDR3 runs 14 residues. Between the trimmed V and J ends, which lost 3 bases and 1 base, there was a span of 9 bases. Germline V CDR1 and CDR2: LNHDA, SQIVND (reference sequence). The CDR3 DNA sequence: TGTGCCAGTAGTATTGTAGCCGGGAACACTGAAGCTTTCTTT. Translated: CASSIVAGNTEAFF.

The chain carries TRBV4-1 and TRBJ1-2; D is uncertain. V was pared by 0 bases and J by 7 bases, with 12 bases between. Germline V CDR1 and CDR2: MGHRA, YSYEKL. This CDR3 has 14 residues. CDR3 amino acids: CASSQEPPPGGYTF. Here the CDR3 DNA reads TGCGCCAGCAGCCAAGAACCCCCCCCGGGTGGCTACACCTTC.

CDR3 loop: CASSFQGVQPQHF. The CDR3 DNA reads as TGTGCCAGCAGCTTCCAGGGTGTACAGCCCCAGCATTTT. This chain joins TRBV5-8 and TRBJ1-5, with TRBD1 as a possible D gene (5 bases). The CDR3 loop spans 13 amino acids. V shed 2 bases and J shed 7 bases, with 10 bases lying between them. Germline values: CDR1 SGHTS, CDR2 YDEGEE.

This chain uses TRBV14 with TRBJ2-5; the D gene is possibly TRBD2 (6 bases). Trimming took 1 base from V and 7 from J, leaving 16 bases between them. The CDR3 spans 15 residues. Germline V CDR1 and CDR2: SGHDN, FVKESK. The CDR3 DNA sequence: TGTGCCAGCAGCCAAGGAGTTGGCGGGACGGGGACCCAGTACTTC. This gives the protein CASSQGVGGTGTQYF.

This rearrangement joins TRBV4-1 to TRBJ1-1, with 7 bases fitting TRBD1. The germline V gene has CDR1 MGHRA and CDR2 YSYEKL. Trimming removed 3 bases from V and 0 bases from J; junction bases left unmatched: 4. The CDR3 contains 15 residues. The CDR3 DNA sequence: TGCGCCAGCAGCCAGGGGACAGCCATGAACACTGAAGCTTTCTTT. Protein product: CASSQGTAMNTEAFF.

The J gene is TRBJ2-3, the V gene TRBV2, with a tentative D call TRBD2 (6 bases). The V end was cut by 2 bases, the J end by 5 bases, with 11 bases between. The length of the CDR3 is 14 residues. CDR1 is SNHLY, CDR2 FYNNEI, per germline. Here the CDR3 reads CASSENGGGDTQYF. As DNA, the CDR3 is TGTGCCAGCAGTGAAAACGGGGGTGGAGATACGCAGTATTTT.

This chain links TRBV6-1 with TRBJ1-4, with 7 bases aligning to TRBD1. The CDR3 length is 16 residues. Germline loops: CDR1 MNHNS, CDR2 SASEGT. Trimming took 4 bases from V and 8 from J; bases not matched to a gene: 13. In DNA form, the CDR3 reads TGTGCCAGCAGTGCCAATGGGGGGACAGTCGGGGAAAAACTGTTTTTT. Residues: CASSANGGTVGEKLFF.

The chain carries TRBV28 and TRBJ2-7; D is unclear. The germline V gene has CDR1 MDHEN and CDR2 SYDVKM. The CDR3 sequence is 13 residues long. V lost 7 bases, J lost 4 bases, and 14 bases lay in between. CDR3 nucleotide sequence: TGTGCCAGCATTTCTCCCCTAACTTACGAGCAGTACTTC. Translation gives CASISPLTYEQYF.

The chain is built from TRBV19 and TRBJ2-6; 8 bases match TRBD1. The CDR3 loop spans 17 amino acids. V shed 4 bases and J 0 bases; nucleotides not matched to a gene: 5. Germline lookup yields CDR1 LNHDA and CDR2 SQIVND (reference sequence). DNA of the CDR3: TGTGCCAGTAGTAAACCAGGGGGCCCCTCTGGGGCCAACGTCCTGACTTTC. This encodes CASSKPGGPSGANVLTF.

The chain uses TRBV4-1 and TRBJ2-2, with no clear D. Germline CDR1 is MGHRA and CDR2 is YSYEKL. V lost 3 bases and J 2 bases, leaving 13 bases between the germline ends. There are 16 residues in the CDR3. The CDR3 is CASSHEPSLNTGELFF. The CDR3 DNA is TGCGCCAGCAGCCACGAACCCTCACTTAACACCGGGGAGCTGTTTTTT.

This chain joins TRBV9 and TRBJ2-7; perhaps TRBD2 as D (5 bases). Trimming left V 4 bases short and J 5 bases short, with 22 bases between. This CDR3 comprises 16 residues. Germline CDR1 SGDLS, CDR2 YYNGEE. CDR3 coding DNA: TGTGCCAGCAGCCGGAGCGGATCCGGGGTTCCCCACGAGCAGTACTTC. Translation: CASSRSGSGVPHEQYF.

V and J are TRBV18 and TRBJ1-4, with 9 bases identical to TRBD1. Trimming at V came to 2 bases and at J to 8 bases, leaving 3 bases not matched to a gene. The CDR3 is 14 residues long. Germline V CDR1 and CDR2: KGHSH, LQKENI. This CDR3 is CASSPNRGQEKLFF. The CDR3 DNA reads as TGTGCCAGCTCACCAAACAGGGGGCAAGAAAAACTGTTTTTT. Supplemented by reference TRBV18 and TRBJ1-4, the full variable domain reads NAGVMQNPRHLVRRRGQEARLRCSPMKGHSHVYWYRQLPEEGLKFMVYLQKENIIDESGMPKERFSAEFPKEGPSILRIQQVVRGDSAAYFCASSPNRGQEKLFFGSGTQLSVL.

The chain recombines TRBV12-5 with TRBJ1-2, with D possibly being TRBD1 (6 bases). This CDR3 region has 13 residues. Germline V gene lookup returns CDR1 LGHNT and CDR2 FRNRAP. Trimming pared 6 bases from V and 7 bases from J, leaving 15 bases between. CDR3: CASGAQGLFGYTF. The CDR3 bases are TGTGCTAGTGGCGCTCAGGGGTTGTTTGGCTACACCTTC.

The CDR3 nucleotides are TGTGCCCGGGACACCCGAAACTATGGCTACACCTTC. It codes for CARDTRNYGYTF. This chain connects TRBV30 to TRBJ1-2, with D possibly TRBD1 on 6 matching bases. The length of the CDR3 is 12 residues. V lost 8 bases and J lost 2, with 12 bases in between. Germline V gene data show CDR1 as GTSNPN and CDR2 as SVGIG (reference sequence).

This clone appeared a few times. The chain couples TRBV2 to TRBJ1-5; D is unclear. CDR3 length equals 11 residues. In germline, CDR1 is SNHLY, CDR2 FYNNEI. Trimming removed 6 bases at V and 5 bases at J, with 5 bases between. Here the CDR3 DNA reads TGTGCCAGCAGCTACGATCAGCCCCAGCATTTT. Translated, it gives CASSYDQPQHF.

The V call is TRBV7-8, the J call TRBJ2-1; 10 bases match TRBD2. CDR3 size: 14 residues. The germline V gene encodes CDR1 SGHVS and CDR2 FQNEAQ. After removal of 8 bases from V and 6 bases from J, the junction contained 7 bases not matched to a gene. The CDR3 nucleotides are TGTGCCAGCGGTCAGCGGGGGGGCCGCAATGAGCAGTTCTTC. As protein: CASGQRGGRNEQFF.

Comment on this clone: At one of its ends the junction is not consistent with the germline gene, which may arise from a read error. The chain has TRBV7-7 and TRBJ1-4, with D perhaps TRBD1 (6 bases). This CDR3 is 15 amino acids long. From germline, CDR1 is SSHAT and CDR2 FNYEAQ (reference sequence). The CDR3 protein is CASSLGQGLSEKLFF. CDR3 coding DNA: TGTGCTAGCAGCTTAGGGCAGGGGTTATCCGAAAAACTGTTTTTT.

This sequence joins TRBV11-2 and TRBJ1-5; D possibly corresponds to TRBD1 (5 bases). V gave up 1 base and J gave up 5 bases, with 9 bases separating them. The CDR3 is made up of 14 amino acids. Germline V gene sequence: CDR1 SGHAT, CDR2 FQNNGV. CDR3 amino acids: CASSLGGRDQPQHF. The CDR3 coding sequence is TGTGCCAGCAGCTTAGGAGGCAGGGATCAGCCCCAGCATTTT.

The V and J genes are TRBV25-1 and TRBJ1-4; D remains unclear. The ends were cut back, 3 bases at V and 8 bases at J, with 19 bases in the middle. The germline V gene has CDR1 MGHDK and CDR2 SYGVNS. CDR3 length equals 16 residues. CDR3 sequence (DNA): TGTGCCAGCAGTGAGCGCTCCCGGGAATACCCGGAAAAACTGTTTTTT. Its translation: CASSERSREYPEKLFF.

In its sample, this clone was seen a few times. The V gene is TRBV6-5, the J gene TRBJ1-1; TRBD1 is a possible D gene (6 bases). Germline V gene data show CDR1 as MNHEY and CDR2 as SVGAGI. V was shortened by 7 bases and J by 4 bases, with 13 bases between the two germline ends. This CDR3 spans 13 amino acids. The CDR3 DNA sequence: TGTGCCAGCACCTTAGGACAGAGCACTGAAGCTTTCTTT. The encoded protein is CASTLGQSTEAFF.

For the CDR3, the DNA is TGCGCCAGCAGCCAGCAAGGGGGACTAGCGGGAGGAAATGAGCAGTTCTTC. This gives the protein CASSQQGGLAGGNEQFF. The chain couples TRBV4-1 to TRBJ2-1, with 15 bases that match TRBD2. This CDR3 region has 17 residues. Germline V gene sequence: CDR1 MGHRA, CDR2 YSYEKL. Trimming cost V 3 bases and J 7 bases; bases outside gene matches: 7.